The 8 T cell receptor beta chains below come from one sample, sequenced in a study of blood T cell repertoires in COVID-19. The data were produced by immunoSEQ multiplex PCR, yet TCRdb's version contains in-frame clones alone and is incomplete. This sample has under 500,000 clones, with roughly nine tenths found just once. Sequences were obtained from PBMCs or T cells enriched from blood (not recorded which). Source of these receptors: a woman aged 18-29 years with acute COVID-19.

This clone was found a few times. J is TRBJ1-6 and V is TRBV27, with D unclear. Trimming shortened V by 5 bases and J by 7 bases, and 12 bases separated the two germline ends. The CDR3 is made up of 14 amino acids. Germline V gives CDR1 MNHEY, CDR2 SMNVEV (reference sequence). CDR3 protein: CASSPGFGNSPLHF. The CDR3 coding sequence is TGTGCCAGCAGTCCGGGTTTCGGGAATTCACCCCTCCACTTT.

The chain uses TRBV16 and TRBJ2-1; 12 bases align to TRBD2. V lost 7 bases, J lost 4 bases, and 2 bases stayed unmatched. The CDR3 consists of 14 residues. Germline loops: CDR1 KGHSY, CDR2 FQNENV. CDR3 nucleotides: TGTGCCAGCACCCTAGCGGGAGGGTACAATGAGCAGTTCTTC. Its translation: CASTLAGGYNEQFF.

This chain joins TRBV7-9 and TRBJ2-1, with TRBD2 identical over 11 bases. There are 16 residues in the CDR3. V trimming: 3 bases; J trimming: 8 bases; junction bases outside the gene matches: 9. Germline lookup yields CDR1 SEHNR and CDR2 FQNEAQ (reference sequence). The CDR3 nucleotides are TGTGCCAGCAGCTTGAGACTAGCGGGAAGGATCGATGAGCAGTTCTTC. Amino acids: CASSLRLAGRIDEQFF.

The V gene is TRBV28, the J gene TRBJ1-5; D might be TRBD1 (6 bases). With 6 bases removed from V and 2 bases from J, the gap between germline ends came to 17 bases. Germline V gene data show CDR1 as MDHEN and CDR2 as SYDVKM. This CDR3 has 16 residues. The CDR3 here is CASRDGQILGNQPQHF. The CDR3 DNA reads TGTGCCAGCAGAGACGGACAGATTCTCGGCAATCAGCCCCAGCATTTT. Full variable domain (remainder filled in from reference TRBV28 and TRBJ1-5): DVKVTQSSRYLVKRTGEKVFLECVQDMDHENMFWYRQDPGLGLRLIYFSYDVKMKEKGDIPEGYSVSREKKERFSLILESASTNQTSMYLCASRDGQILGNQPQHFGDGTRLSIL.

CDR3 in amino acids: CASWSPGRNTEAFF. The CDR3 DNA is TGTGCCAGCTGGTCTCCCGGGAGGAACACTGAAGCTTTCTTT. V is TRBV6-5 and J is TRBJ1-1; D is unresolved. CDR3 length: 14 residues. CDR1 is MNHEY and CDR2 is SVGAGI in the germline V gene. V was clipped by 8 bases and J by 1 base, with 14 bases between them.

The chain employs TRBV3-1 (or the pseudogene TRBV3-2) and TRBJ2-5; 8 bases fit TRBD1. With V trimmed by 4 bases and J by 2 bases, 6 bases remained unmatched. The CDR3 loop spans 15 amino acids. Germline V gene sequence: CDR1 LGHDT, CDR2 YNNKEL (reference sequence). The CDR3 DNA sequence: TGTGCCAGCAGCCGCCGGACAGGGCTTCAAGAGACCCAGTACTTC. Protein product: CASSRRTGLQETQYF.

The rearrangement uses TRBV18 and TRBJ1-3, with D uncertain. The germline gives CDR1 KGHSH, CDR2 LQKENI. V was shortened by 4 bases and J by 2 bases, with 9 bases between the two germline ends. The CDR3 is made up of 14 amino acids. CDR3 coding DNA: TGTGCCAGCTCACGGATGGAGACTGGAAACACCATATATTTT. Protein: CASSRMETGNTIYF.

The chain recombines TRBV3-1 (or the pseudogene TRBV3-2) with TRBJ2-7; possible D gene TRBD1, 5 bases. Trimming took off 8 bases at V and 1 base at J, with 18 bases between the two ends. CDR1 is LGHDT and CDR2 is YNNKEL in the germline V gene (reference sequence). The CDR3 contains 15 residues. The CDR3 DNA reads as TGTGCCAGCGGTCAAGGTCTAGACAGTTCCTACGAGCAGTACTTC. Translated: CASGQGLDSSYEQYF.